This T cell receptor (beta chain) was captured in a study of tumor-infiltrating lymphocytes in primary liver carcinoma. Study-wide results and caveats: Bulk unsorted sampling precluded comparing CD4+ and CD8+ repertoires. Tumor region pairs overlapped more than did tumor-adjacent and tumor-blood pairs. Blood fell significantly below tumors in its top-250-clone fraction (p = 0.039).

This CDR3 region has 15 residues. Germline V CDR1 and CDR2: SGHAT, FQNNGV. Deletions cut 5 bases from V and 6 bases from J, with 20 bases between. Starting from around 0.45 ug of total RNA, TCR beta cDNA was produced with a primer in the constant region. Three rounds of nested multiplex PCR with slightly modified ARM-PCR produced TCR beta libraries. In the first two PCR rounds, TRBV1-TRBV30 forward primers were paired with a C-beta reverse primer, and each round lasted about 9 cycles. TCRdb re-called the multiplex PCR reads through MiXCR, storing one row per CDR3 protein. The table lists about 330,000 distinct CDR3 sequences, about 61% of them singletons. Blood RNA was derived from unsorted whole blood, and germline DNA was extracted too. A word on this clonotype: What it binds is not known. The conserved final phenylalanine or tryptophan is absent from the CDR3, which likely points to a read error.

V usage is TRBV11-2 and J usage is TRBJ2-7; D gene ambiguous. The receptor's source is a man aged 35 to 55 with primary liver carcinoma and hepatitis B virus infection. The sequenced sample was peripheral blood. This CDR3 reads CASSPPRAPASEQYY. CDR3 sequence (DNA): TGTGCCAGCAGCCCCCCTCGGGCCCCCGCCAGCGAGCAGTACTAC.